This T cell receptor (beta chain) was obtained from a study of T cell changes during pregnancy in multiple sclerosis. CDR1 MNHNS and CDR2 SASEGT come from the germline V gene. This CDR3 region has 13 residues. Trimming cost V 3 bases and J 1 base, with 6 bases left between them. Clones were read by immunoSEQ multiplex PCR, and TCRdb kept only the in-frame ones, dropping some. The repertoire holds about 110,000 clones, about 93% seen once, with over 1.5% in the top ten. The source is a female donor with multiple sclerosis, enrolled in a pregnancy study. The sample was peripheral blood, taken in the third trimester of pregnancy. V usage is TRBV6-1 and J usage is TRBJ1-1; D possibly corresponds to TRBD1 (6 bases). The CDR3 protein is CASSDRGNTEAFF. The CDR3 DNA sequence: TGTGCCAGCAGTGACAGGGGGAACACTGAAGCTTTCTTT.